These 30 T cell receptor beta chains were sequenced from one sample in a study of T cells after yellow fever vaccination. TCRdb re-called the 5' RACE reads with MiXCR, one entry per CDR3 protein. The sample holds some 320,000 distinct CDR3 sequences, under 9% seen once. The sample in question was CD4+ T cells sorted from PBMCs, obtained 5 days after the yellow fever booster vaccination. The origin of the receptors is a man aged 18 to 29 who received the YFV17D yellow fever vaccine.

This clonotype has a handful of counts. CDR3 bases: TGCGCCAGCAGCTTATCCGAGGACAGGGTAGAGACCCAGTACTTC. Its protein product is CASSLSEDRVETQYF. The chain employs TRBV5-1 and TRBJ2-5, with 8 bases fitting TRBD1. The CDR3 loop spans 15 amino acids. Germline CDR1 is SGHRS and CDR2 is YFSETQ. Trimming at V came to 2 bases and at J to 4 bases, leaving 7 bases not matched to a gene.

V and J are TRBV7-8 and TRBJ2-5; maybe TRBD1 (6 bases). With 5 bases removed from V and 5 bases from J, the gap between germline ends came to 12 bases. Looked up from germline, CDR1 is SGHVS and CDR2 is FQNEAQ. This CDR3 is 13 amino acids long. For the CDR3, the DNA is TGTGCCAGCAGCAAACAGGGCCTTGAGACCCAGTACTTC. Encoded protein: CASSKQGLETQYF.

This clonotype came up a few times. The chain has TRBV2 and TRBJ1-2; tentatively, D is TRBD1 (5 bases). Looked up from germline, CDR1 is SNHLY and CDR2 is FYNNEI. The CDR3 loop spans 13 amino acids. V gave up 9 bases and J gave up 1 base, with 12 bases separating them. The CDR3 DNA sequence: TGTGCCAGGGGGACGGAGATTAACTATGGCTACACCTTC. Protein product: CARGTEINYGYTF.

CDR3 DNA: TGTGCCAGCAGCTTCCGACCCCCAAAGGGTGAAAAACTGTTTTTT. Encoded protein: CASSFRPPKGEKLFF. The chain uses TRBV5-6 and TRBJ1-4; D remains unclear. The CDR3 length is 15 residues. Trimming took off 2 bases at V and 7 bases at J, with 15 bases between the two ends. Germline assignment: CDR1 SGHDT and CDR2 YYEEEE.

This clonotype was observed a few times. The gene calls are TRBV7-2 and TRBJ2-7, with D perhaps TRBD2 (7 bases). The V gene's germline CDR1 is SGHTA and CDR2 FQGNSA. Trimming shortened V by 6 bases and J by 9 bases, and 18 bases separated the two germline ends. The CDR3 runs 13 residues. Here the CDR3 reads CASSPLGGLGQYF. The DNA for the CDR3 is TGTGCCAGCAGTCCCTTGGGGGGGCTAGGGCAGTACTTC.

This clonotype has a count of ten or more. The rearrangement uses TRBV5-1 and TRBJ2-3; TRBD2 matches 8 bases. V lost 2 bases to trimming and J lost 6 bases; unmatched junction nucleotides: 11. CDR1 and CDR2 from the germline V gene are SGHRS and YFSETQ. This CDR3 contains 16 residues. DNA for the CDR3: TGCGCCAGCAGCTTTCGGGGGGGGCAGGGCAGCGATACGCAGTATTTT. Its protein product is CASSFRGGQGSDTQYF.

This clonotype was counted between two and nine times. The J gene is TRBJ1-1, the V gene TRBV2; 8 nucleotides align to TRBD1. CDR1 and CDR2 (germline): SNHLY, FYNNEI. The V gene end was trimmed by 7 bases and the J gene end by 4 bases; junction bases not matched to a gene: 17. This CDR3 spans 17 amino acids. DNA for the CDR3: TGTGCCAGCATAATCGGACAGGGTTATCCTTTGGGCACTGAAGCTTTCTTT. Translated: CASIIGQGYPLGTEAFF.

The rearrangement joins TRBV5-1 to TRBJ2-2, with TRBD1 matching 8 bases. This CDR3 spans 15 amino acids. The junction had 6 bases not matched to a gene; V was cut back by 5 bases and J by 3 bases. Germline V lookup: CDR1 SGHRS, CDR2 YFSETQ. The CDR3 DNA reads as TGCGCCAGCAGAGACCAGGGGGCCGACACCGGGGAGCTGTTTTTT. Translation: CASRDQGADTGELFF.

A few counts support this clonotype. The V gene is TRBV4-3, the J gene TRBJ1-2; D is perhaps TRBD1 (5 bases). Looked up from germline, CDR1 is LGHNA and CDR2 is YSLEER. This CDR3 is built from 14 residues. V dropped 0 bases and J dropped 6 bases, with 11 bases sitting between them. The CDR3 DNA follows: TGCGCCAGCAGCCAAGAGAGGAGGACACATGGCTACACCTTC. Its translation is CASSQERRTHGYTF.

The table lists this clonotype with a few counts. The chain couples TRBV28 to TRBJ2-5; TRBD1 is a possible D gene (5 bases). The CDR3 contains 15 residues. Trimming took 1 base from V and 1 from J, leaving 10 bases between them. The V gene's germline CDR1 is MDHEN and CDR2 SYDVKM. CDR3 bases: TGTGCCAGCAGTTTATCCCCGACAGTCCAAGAGACCCAGTACTTC. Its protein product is CASSLSPTVQETQYF.

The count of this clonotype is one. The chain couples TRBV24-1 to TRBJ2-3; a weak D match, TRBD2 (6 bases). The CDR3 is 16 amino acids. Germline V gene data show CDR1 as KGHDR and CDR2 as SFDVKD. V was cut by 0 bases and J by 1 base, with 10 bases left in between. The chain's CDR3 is CATSDLPGSGTDTQYF. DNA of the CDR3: TGTGCCACCAGTGATTTGCCCGGGAGTGGCACAGATACGCAGTATTTT.

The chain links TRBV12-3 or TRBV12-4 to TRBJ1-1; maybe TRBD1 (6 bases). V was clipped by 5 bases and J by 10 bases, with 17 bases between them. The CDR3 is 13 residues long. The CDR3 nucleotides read TGTGCCAGCAGTCAAGACAGGCCTCGGAGAGCTTTCTTT. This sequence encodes CASSQDRPRRAFF.

The CDR3 loop is CASSNLAGTTDTQYF. CDR3 coding DNA: TGTGCCAGCAGCAACCTAGCGGGGACCACAGATACGCAGTATTTT. This chain uses TRBV7-3 with TRBJ2-3; 9 bases align to TRBD2. This CDR3 spans 15 amino acids. Germline CDR1 is SGHTA and CDR2 is FQGTGA. V lost 5 bases, J lost 2 bases, and 5 bases stayed unmatched.

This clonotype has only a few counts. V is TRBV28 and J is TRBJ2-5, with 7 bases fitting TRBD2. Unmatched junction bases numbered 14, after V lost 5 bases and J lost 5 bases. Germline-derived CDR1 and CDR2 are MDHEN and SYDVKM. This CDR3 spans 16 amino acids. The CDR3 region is CASSPTRAGWGETQYF. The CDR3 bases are TGTGCCAGCAGTCCCACGAGAGCGGGGTGGGGTGAGACCCAGTACTTC.

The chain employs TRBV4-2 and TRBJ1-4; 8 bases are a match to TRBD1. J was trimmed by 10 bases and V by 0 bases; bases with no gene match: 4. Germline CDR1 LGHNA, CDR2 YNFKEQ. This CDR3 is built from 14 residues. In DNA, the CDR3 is TGTGCCAGCAGCCAAGATTGGGACAGGCGAAAACTGTTTTTT. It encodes CASSQDWDRRKLFF.

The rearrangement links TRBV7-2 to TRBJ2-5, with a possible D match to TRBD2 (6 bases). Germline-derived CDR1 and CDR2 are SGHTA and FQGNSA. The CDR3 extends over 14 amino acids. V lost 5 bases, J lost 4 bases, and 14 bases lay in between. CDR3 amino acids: CASSTGLRPETQYF. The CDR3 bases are TGTGCCAGCAGCACCGGACTACGCCCAGAGACCCAGTACTTC.

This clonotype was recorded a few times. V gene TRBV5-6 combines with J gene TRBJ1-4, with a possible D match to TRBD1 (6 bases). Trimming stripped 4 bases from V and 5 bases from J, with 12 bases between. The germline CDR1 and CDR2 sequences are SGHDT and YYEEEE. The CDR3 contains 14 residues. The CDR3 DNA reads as TGTGCCAGCAGCCAGATCGACAGGAATGAAAAACTGTTTTTT. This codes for CASSQIDRNEKLFF.

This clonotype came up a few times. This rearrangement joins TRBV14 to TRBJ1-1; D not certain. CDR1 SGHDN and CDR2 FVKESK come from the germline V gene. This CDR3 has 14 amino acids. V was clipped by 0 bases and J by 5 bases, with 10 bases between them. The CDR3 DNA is TGTGCCAGCAGCCAAGAGGCCCTAGGGACTGAAGCTTTCTTT. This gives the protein CASSQEALGTEAFF.

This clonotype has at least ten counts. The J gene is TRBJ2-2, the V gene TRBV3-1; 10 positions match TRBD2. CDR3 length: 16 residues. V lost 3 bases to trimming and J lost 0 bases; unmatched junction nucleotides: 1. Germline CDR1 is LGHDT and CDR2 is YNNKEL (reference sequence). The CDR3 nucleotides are TGTGCCAGCAGCCAGCTAGCGGGGGCGAACACCGGGGAGCTGTTTTTT. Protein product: CASSQLAGANTGELFF.

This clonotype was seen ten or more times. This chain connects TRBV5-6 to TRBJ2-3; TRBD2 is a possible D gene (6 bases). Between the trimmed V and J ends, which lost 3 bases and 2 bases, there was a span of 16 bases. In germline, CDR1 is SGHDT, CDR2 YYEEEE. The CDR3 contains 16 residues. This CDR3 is CASSWGGGTTTDTQYF. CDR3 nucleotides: TGTGCCAGCAGCTGGGGAGGAGGGACCACCACAGATACGCAGTATTTT. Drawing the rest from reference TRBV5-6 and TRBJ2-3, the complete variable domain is DAGVTQSPTHLIKTRGQQVTLRCSPKSGHDTVSWYQQALGQGPQFIFQYYEEEERQRGNFPDRFSGHQFPNYSSELNVNALLLGDSALYLCASSWGGGTTTDTQYFGPGTRLTVL.

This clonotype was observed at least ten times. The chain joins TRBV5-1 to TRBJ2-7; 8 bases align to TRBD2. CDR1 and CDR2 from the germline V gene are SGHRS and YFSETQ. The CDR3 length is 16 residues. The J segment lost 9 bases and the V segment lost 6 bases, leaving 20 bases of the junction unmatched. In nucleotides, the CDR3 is TGCGCCAGCACCCCTTCGCCTACGGGGGGGGCGAACCGGCAGTACTTC. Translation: CASTPSPTGGANRQYF.

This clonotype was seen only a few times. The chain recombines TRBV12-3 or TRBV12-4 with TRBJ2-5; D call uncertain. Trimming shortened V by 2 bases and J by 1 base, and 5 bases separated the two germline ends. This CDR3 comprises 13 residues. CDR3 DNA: TGTGCCAGCAGTTTAAATCCCCAAGAGACCCAGTACTTC. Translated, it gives CASSLNPQETQYF.

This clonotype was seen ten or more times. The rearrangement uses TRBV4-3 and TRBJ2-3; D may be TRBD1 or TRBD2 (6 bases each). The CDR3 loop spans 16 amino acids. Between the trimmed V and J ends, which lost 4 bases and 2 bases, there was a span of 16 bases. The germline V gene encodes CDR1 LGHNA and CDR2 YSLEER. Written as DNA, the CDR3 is TGCGCCAGCAGCCGTTCTACAGGGAGGACCACAGATACGCAGTATTTT. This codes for CASSRSTGRTTDTQYF.

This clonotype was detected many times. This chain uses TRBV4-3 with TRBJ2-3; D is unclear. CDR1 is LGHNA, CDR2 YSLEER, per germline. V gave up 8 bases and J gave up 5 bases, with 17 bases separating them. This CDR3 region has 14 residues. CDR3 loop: CASRNGVFGDTQYF. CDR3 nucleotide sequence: TGCGCCAGCCGCAATGGGGTTTTTGGAGATACGCAGTATTTT.

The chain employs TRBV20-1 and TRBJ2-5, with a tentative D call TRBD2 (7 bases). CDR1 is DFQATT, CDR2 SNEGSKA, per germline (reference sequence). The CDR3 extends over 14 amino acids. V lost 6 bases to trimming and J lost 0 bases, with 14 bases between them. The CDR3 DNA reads TGCAGTGCCCGAGGGGGAGGGCACCAAGAGACCCAGTACTTC. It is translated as CSARGGGHQETQYF.

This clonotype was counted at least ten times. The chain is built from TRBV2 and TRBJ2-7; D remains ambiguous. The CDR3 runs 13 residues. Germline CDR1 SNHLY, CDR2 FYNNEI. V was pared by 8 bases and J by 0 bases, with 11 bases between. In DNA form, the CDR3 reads TGTGCCAGCGAAAGGGAAGCCTCCTACGAGCAGTACGTC. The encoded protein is CASEREASYEQYV.

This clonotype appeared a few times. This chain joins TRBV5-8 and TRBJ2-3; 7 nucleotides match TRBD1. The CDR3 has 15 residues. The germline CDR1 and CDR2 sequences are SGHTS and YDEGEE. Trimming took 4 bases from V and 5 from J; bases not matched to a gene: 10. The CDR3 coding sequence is TGTGCCAGCAGCATACACGGGACAGCCAAAGATACGCAGTATTTT. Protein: CASSIHGTAKDTQYF.

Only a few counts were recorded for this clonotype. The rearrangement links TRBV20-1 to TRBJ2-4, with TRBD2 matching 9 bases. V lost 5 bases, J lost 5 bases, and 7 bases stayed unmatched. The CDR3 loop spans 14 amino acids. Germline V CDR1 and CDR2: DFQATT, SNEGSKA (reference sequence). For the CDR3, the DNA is TGCAGTGCTTATACGGGACTAGCACAAAACATTCAGTACTTC. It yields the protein CSAYTGLAQNIQYF.

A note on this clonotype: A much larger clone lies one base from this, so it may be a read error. CDR3 loop: CDSSLGDYLNEKLFF. CDR3 sequence (DNA): TGCGACAGCAGCTTGGGCGATTACCTGAATGAAAAACTGTTTTTT. This rearrangement joins TRBV5-1 to TRBJ1-4; D is unclear. The V gene's germline CDR1 is SGHRS and CDR2 YFSETQ. The CDR3 runs 15 residues. Based on the CDR3 plus reference TRBV5-1 and TRBJ1-4, the full variable domain is KAGVTQTPRYLIKTRGQQVTLSCSPISGHRSVSWYQQTPGQGLQFLFEYFSETQRNKGNFPGRFSGRQFSNSRSEMNVSTLELGDSALYLCDSSLGDYLNEKLFFGSGTQLSVL.

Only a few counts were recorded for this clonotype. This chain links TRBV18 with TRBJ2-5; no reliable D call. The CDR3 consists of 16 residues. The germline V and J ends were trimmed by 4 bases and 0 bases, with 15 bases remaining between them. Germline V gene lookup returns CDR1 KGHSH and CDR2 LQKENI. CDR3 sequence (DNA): TGTGCCAGCTCACGTGTCGGTAAACCGTACCAAGAGACCCAGTACTTC. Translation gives CASSRVGKPYQETQYF.